The subject of this entry is one T cell receptor (beta chain). This sample stems from a study of blood T cell repertoires in COVID-19. The wider study: Both acute and convalescent COVID-19 samples were obtained from the United States, Italy and Spain. Sample material is recorded as cDNA or gDNA derived from T cells, B-cell-depleted T cells, or PBMCs.

Trimming took 4 bases from V and 2 from J; bases not matched to a gene: 5. Germline CDR1 reads SGHRS; CDR2 reads YFSETQ. There are 15 residues in the CDR3. Per the original data handling: Reference gene primer amplification in the assay estimated nucleated cell counts. Some clones are missing from TCRdb's copy, which holds only in-frame ones; the method was immunoSEQ multiplex PCR. That table furnishes V, J and clone size, whereas the DNA furnished D and trimming. In the table there are about 80,000 clones, more than 65% of which are singletons. The rearrangement uses TRBV5-1 and TRBJ2-7; TRBD2 aligns across 11 bases. The source is a man older than 75 with acute or convalescent COVID-19. The specimen was peripheral blood. As DNA, the CDR3 is TGCGCCAGCAGCCTAGGGACTAGCGGAACCTACGAGCAGTACTTC. Protein product: CASSLGTSGTYEQYF.